The rows below give T cell receptor beta chains drawn from one sample of a study of blood T cell repertoires in COVID-19. The table came from immunoSEQ multiplex PCR; TCRdb's copy has only in-frame clones and leaves some out. The sample has 380,000 or so clones, nearly 90% seen once. Sequences were obtained from PBMCs or T cells enriched from blood (not recorded which). The receptors were gathered from a woman between 35 and 50 years old with acute COVID-19. CDR3s include the opening cysteine and the closing phenylalanine or tryptophan. A D gene is named only where the DNA matches it firmly. Some rows have no size entry. The others give once, few or many, or a class for an expanded clone.

J gene | V gene | CDR3 length | clone size | D gene | CDR3 protein | CDR3 DNA
TRBJ1-6 | TRBV4-1 | 17 | - | TRBD1 | CASSRESGQGFGSPLHF | TGCGCCAGCAGCCGAGAATCGGGACAGGGCTTCGGATCACCCCTCCACTTT
TRBJ1-2 | TRBV10-3 | 13 | - | - | CAISETIPPGYTF | TGTGCCATCAGTGAGACGATTCCTCCAGGGTACACCTTC
TRBJ2-7 | TRBV19 | 14 | once | - | CASSMFTAPYEQYF | TGTGCCAGTAGTATGTTCACAGCCCCCTACGAGCAGTACTTC
TRBJ2-1 | TRBV6-2/TRBV6-3 | 14 | - | - | CASSYLAWLNEQFF | TGTGCCAGCAGTTACCTAGCTTGGCTCAATGAGCAGTTCTTC
TRBJ1-5 | TRBV7-8 | 17 | - | TRBD1 | CASSLGQGAYSNQPQHF | TGTGCCAGCAGCTTGGGGCAGGGGGCCTATAGCAATCAGCCCCAGCATTTT
TRBJ1-3 | TRBV18 | 15 | - | TRBD1 | CASSPDRISGNTIYF | TGTGCCAGCTCACCGGACAGGATCTCTGGAAACACCATATATTTT
TRBJ2-1 | TRBV6-5 | 16 | - | TRBD2 | CASSYSLRGGRDEQFF | TGTGCCAGCAGTTACTCTCTACGGGGGGGCCGGGATGAGCAGTTCTTC
TRBJ2-7 | TRBV3-1/TRBV3-2 | 16 | - | - | CASSQGGRRPNYEQYF | TGTGCCAGCAGCCAAGGGGGGCGACGACCCAACTACGAGCAGTACTTC
TRBJ1-3 | TRBV29-1 | 13 | - | - | CSVGGGVGNTIYF | TGCAGCGTTGGTGGGGGGGTAGGAAACACCATATATTTT
TRBJ2-7 | TRBV27 | 13 | - | - | CASSLSEGYEQYF | TGTGCCAGCAGTTTATCCGAGGGCTACGAGCAGTACTTC